This T cell receptor beta chain was sequenced for a study of Graves' ophthalmopathy and Graves' hyperthyroidism. Per germline, CDR1 LNHDA and CDR2 SQIVND (reference sequence). The V gene end was trimmed by 6 bases and the J gene end by 5 bases; junction bases not matched to a gene: 6. The CDR3 totals 16 residues. As the template, RNA transcripts were used to amplify TCR beta CDR3 regions. First-round RT-PCR employed HTBI primers, with a second-round multiplex PCR after it. One entry per CDR3 protein results from TCRdb running MiXCR on the multiplex PCR reads. Altogether 500,000 to 600,000 distinct CDR3 sequences are present, about 35% being singletons, with the ten largest covering 3.5% to 5%. This clonotype was counted ten times or more.

The sequencing input was peripheral blood or thyroid tissue (not recorded which). This clonotype was obtained from an adult man with Graves' hyperthyroidism. This chain joins TRBV19 and TRBJ2-2, with 13 bases matching TRBD2. CDR3 region: CASRTSGGALTGELFF. The DNA of the CDR3 is TGTGCCAGTAGAACTAGCGGGGGGGCCCTGACCGGGGAGCTGTTTTTT.